The entry below gives a single TCR beta chain sequence along with its context. The data were obtained in a study of control samples from healthy donors and cancer patients. The CDR3 has 16 amino acids. With 4 bases removed from V and 2 bases from J, the gap between germline ends came to 18 bases. From germline, CDR1 is KGHSH and CDR2 LQKENI. TCRdb's copy holds only in-frame clones and misses some; the assay was immunoSEQ multiplex PCR. The repertoire includes more than 95,000 clones, more than 75% of them detected once, and 8% to 9% sits in the top ten. The J gene is TRBJ2-7, the V gene TRBV18, with D maybe TRBD1 (6 bases). This receptor was obtained from a man between 35 and 55 years old in good health. The specimen sequenced was blood. Here the CDR3 DNA reads TGTGCCAGCTCACAGTCCGGGGCGAGGGGGACCTACGAGCAGTACTTC. As protein: CASSQSGARGTYEQYF.